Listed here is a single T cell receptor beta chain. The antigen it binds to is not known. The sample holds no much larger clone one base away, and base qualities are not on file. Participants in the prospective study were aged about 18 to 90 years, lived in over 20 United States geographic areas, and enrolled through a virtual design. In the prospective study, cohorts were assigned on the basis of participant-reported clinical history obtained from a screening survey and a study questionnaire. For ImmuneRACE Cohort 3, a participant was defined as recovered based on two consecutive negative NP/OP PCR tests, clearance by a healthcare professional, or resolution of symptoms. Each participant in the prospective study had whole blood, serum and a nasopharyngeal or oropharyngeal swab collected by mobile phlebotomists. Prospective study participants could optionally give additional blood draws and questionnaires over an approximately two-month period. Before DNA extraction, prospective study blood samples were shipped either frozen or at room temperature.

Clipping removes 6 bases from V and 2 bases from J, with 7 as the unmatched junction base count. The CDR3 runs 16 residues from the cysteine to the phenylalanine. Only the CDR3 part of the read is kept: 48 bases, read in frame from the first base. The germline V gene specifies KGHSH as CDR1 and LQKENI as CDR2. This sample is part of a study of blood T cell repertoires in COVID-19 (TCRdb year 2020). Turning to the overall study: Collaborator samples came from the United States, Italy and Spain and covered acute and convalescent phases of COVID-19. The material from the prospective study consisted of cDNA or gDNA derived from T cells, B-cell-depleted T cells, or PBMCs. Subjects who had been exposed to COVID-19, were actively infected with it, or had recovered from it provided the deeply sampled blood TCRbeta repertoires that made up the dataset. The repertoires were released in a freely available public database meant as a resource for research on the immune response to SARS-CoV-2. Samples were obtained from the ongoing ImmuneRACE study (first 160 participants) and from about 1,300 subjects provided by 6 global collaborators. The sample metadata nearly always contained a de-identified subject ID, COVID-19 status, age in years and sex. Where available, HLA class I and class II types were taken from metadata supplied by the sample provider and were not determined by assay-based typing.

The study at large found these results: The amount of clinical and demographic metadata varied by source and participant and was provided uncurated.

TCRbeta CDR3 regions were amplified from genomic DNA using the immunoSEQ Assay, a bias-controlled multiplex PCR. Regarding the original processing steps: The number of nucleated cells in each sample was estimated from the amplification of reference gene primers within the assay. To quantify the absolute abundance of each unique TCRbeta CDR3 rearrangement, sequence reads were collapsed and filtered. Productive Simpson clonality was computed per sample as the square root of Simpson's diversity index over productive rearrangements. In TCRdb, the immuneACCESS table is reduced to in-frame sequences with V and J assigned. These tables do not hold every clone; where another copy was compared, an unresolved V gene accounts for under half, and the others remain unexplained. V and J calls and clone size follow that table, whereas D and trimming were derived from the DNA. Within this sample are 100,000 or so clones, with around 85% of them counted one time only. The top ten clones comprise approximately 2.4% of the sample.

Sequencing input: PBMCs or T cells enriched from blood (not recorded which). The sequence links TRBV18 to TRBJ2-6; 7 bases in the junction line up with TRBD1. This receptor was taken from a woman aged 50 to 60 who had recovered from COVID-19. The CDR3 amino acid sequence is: CASSHYRGAGANVLTF. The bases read TGTGCCAGCTCTCACTACAGGGGCGCTGGGGCCAACGTCCTGACTTTC.